Shown below are 26 T cell receptor beta chains from a single sample sequenced in a study of T cells expressing NK-cell markers. Following a re-call of the 5' RACE reads, TCRdb has one entry per CDR3 protein and lacks DNA. The sample table sets out about 160,000 distinct CDR3 sequences. Material: blood T cells: a sorted CD56 or NKG2C T cell subset, CD4+ or CD8+ T cells, or bulk PBMC T cells (not recorded which). The receptors derive from a man aged 18-70 years in good health.

The chain has TRBV20-1 and TRBJ2-2. The V gene's germline CDR1 is DFQATT and CDR2 SNEGSKA (reference sequence). CDR3 size: 11 residues. CDR3 loop: CSAPNTGELFF.

This sequence joins TRBV5-1 and TRBJ2-1. Per the germline V gene, CDR1 is SGHRS and CDR2 is YFSETQ. The CDR3 is 15 amino acids. The CDR3 sequence: CASSLEGSSYNEQFF.

The J gene is TRBJ2-5, the V gene TRBV20-1; checking the TCRdb D call of TRBD2 is not possible without DNA. The germline V gene has CDR1 DFQATT and CDR2 SNEGSKA (reference sequence). The CDR3 sequence is 15 residues long. The CDR3 is CSAGPLAGGQETQYF.

CDR3: CSASGGAGDTQYF. V is TRBV20-1 and J is TRBJ2-3; TCRdb returns TRBD1, unconfirmable since there is no DNA. Germline CDR1 reads DFQATT; CDR2 reads SNEGSKA (reference sequence). The CDR3 has 13 amino acids.

V and J are TRBV6-1 and TRBJ1-2; TCRdb's D call, TRBD1, is unchecked because there is no DNA. Germline values: CDR1 MNHNS, CDR2 SASEGT. The CDR3 is made up of 15 amino acids. The CDR3 loop is CASTPGQGRPYGYTF.

The chain uses TRBV7-9 and TRBJ2-2; TCRdb picks TRBD1, but there is no DNA to check that call. Germline CDR1 SEHNR, CDR2 FQNEAQ (reference sequence). The CDR3 consists of 16 residues. This chain's CDR3 is CASSLAWTTNTGELFF.

This chain connects TRBV6-1 to TRBJ2-7; TCRdb's assignment of TRBD1 cannot be checked, as there is no DNA. This CDR3 contains 17 residues. Germline V lookup: CDR1 MNHNS, CDR2 SASEGT. CDR3 in amino acids: CASTHLPGGDGGYEQYF.

The chain uses TRBV7-9 and TRBJ2-7. CDR3 size: 12 residues. Germline V lookup: CDR1 SEHNR, CDR2 FQNEAQ (reference sequence). CDR3 in amino acids: CASRPTWGEQYF.

This chain links TRBV5-6 with TRBJ1-5; TCRdb's D gene call, TRBD1, goes unchecked for lack of DNA. Germline V gene lookup returns CDR1 SGHDT and CDR2 YYEEEE. The length of the CDR3 is 14 residues. This chain's CDR3 is CASSFSSAGQPQHF.

The chain is built from TRBV20-1 and TRBJ2-7; TCRdb names TRBD1, which stays unverified in the absence of DNA. In germline, CDR1 is DFQATT, CDR2 SNEGSKA (reference sequence). The CDR3 runs 12 residues. This CDR3 is CSARAAGLEQYF.

V usage is TRBV12-3 or TRBV12-4 and J usage is TRBJ2-5; there is no DNA to check the TCRdb D call of TRBD1. The CDR3 runs to 19 residues. The CDR3 region is CASSLGGMFGDTYQETQYF.

CDR3 protein: CASSGESGGGTDTQYF. The gene calls are TRBV9 and TRBJ2-3; TCRdb names TRBD1, which stays unverified in the absence of DNA. CDR1 SGDLS and CDR2 YYNGEE come from the germline V gene. CDR3 length: 16 amino acids.

The CDR3: CSARVQIAVFYEQFF. The rearrangement joins TRBV20-1 to TRBJ2-1; TCRdb indicates TRBD2, and absent DNA this call remains unverified. Germline-derived CDR1 and CDR2 are DFQATT and SNEGSKA (reference sequence). The CDR3 loop spans 15 amino acids.

The rearrangement uses TRBV7-2 and TRBJ2-5; the TCRdb D gene call, TRBD2, has no DNA to confirm it. The germline V gene has CDR1 SGHTA and CDR2 FQGNSA. The CDR3 length is 16 residues. CDR3 loop: CASSLPDLAGEETQYF.

This rearrangement joins TRBV15 to TRBJ2-7; TCRdb indicates TRBD1, and absent DNA this call remains unverified. Germline values: CDR1 LNHNV, CDR2 YYDKDF (reference sequence). The CDR3 is 13 residues long. The CDR3: CATSVELRAEQYF.

The V call is TRBV6-1, the J call TRBJ2-3; the D call of TRBD2 rests on TCRdb alone, since no DNA is present to check it. This CDR3 has 14 residues. CDR1 is MNHNS, CDR2 SASEGT, per germline. The CDR3 sequence: CASSETRITDTQYF.

The chain is built from TRBV12-5 and TRBJ2-1; TCRdb outputs TRBD2, but without DNA this stays unchecked. This CDR3 is built from 14 residues. Germline V gene sequence: CDR1 LGHNT, CDR2 FRNRAP. Here the CDR3 reads CASGLSGVANEQFF.

The chain has TRBV11-2 and TRBJ2-1; TCRdb reports TRBD2, a call that lacks DNA to check it against. The CDR3 sequence is 18 residues long. Germline V gene lookup returns CDR1 SGHAT and CDR2 FQNNGV. The CDR3 spells CASSFSTSGGPYYNEQFF.

The chain employs TRBV6-1 and TRBJ1-6. From germline, CDR1 is MNHNS and CDR2 SASEGT. The CDR3 consists of 15 residues. CDR3 region: CASSERDSDNSPLHF.

The rearrangement links TRBV2 to TRBJ2-3. The CDR3 loop spans 17 amino acids. The germline V gene has CDR1 SNHLY and CDR2 FYNNEI. Here the CDR3 reads CASSDSLLAASTDTQYF.

The chain joins TRBV6-5 to TRBJ2-7; TCRdb proposes TRBD2, but this gene call is untestable without DNA. CDR1 MNHEY and CDR2 SVGAGI come from the germline V gene. CDR3 length: 15 residues. The CDR3 region is CASSYGSSGGYEQYF.

The chain joins TRBV23-1 to TRBJ2-7. TRBV23-1 is an open reading frame, and its role is uncertain. The CDR3 spans 15 residues. CDR3 in amino acids: CASSRGKTRSYEQYF.

This chain joins TRBV12-3 or TRBV12-4 and TRBJ2-2; TCRdb names TRBD1, which stays unverified in the absence of DNA. The CDR3 consists of 13 residues. CDR3 protein: CASSSTGNGELFF.

The chain has TRBV14 and TRBJ1-6. This CDR3 has 16 amino acids. Germline V lookup: CDR1 SGHDN, CDR2 FVKESK. This chain's CDR3 is CASSQDLWPHNSPLHF.

J is TRBJ2-7 and V is TRBV2; the TRBD1 assignment by TCRdb is unverifiable without DNA. Germline-derived CDR1 and CDR2 are SNHLY and FYNNEI. The CDR3 has 13 amino acids. The CDR3 protein is CASRETGVEEQYF. Drawing the rest from reference TRBV2 and TRBJ2-7, the complete variable domain is EPEVTQTPSHQVTQMGQEVILRCVPISNHLYFYWYRQILGQKVEFLVSFYNNEISEKSEIFDDQFSVERPDGSNFTLKIRSTKLEDSAMYFCASRETGVEEQYFGPGTRLTVT.

The chain has TRBV18 and TRBJ2-1; checking the TCRdb D call of TRBD1 is not possible without DNA. There are 18 residues in the CDR3. Per germline, CDR1 KGHSH and CDR2 LQKENI. The CDR3 loop reads CASSHNNPGQKEANEQFF.